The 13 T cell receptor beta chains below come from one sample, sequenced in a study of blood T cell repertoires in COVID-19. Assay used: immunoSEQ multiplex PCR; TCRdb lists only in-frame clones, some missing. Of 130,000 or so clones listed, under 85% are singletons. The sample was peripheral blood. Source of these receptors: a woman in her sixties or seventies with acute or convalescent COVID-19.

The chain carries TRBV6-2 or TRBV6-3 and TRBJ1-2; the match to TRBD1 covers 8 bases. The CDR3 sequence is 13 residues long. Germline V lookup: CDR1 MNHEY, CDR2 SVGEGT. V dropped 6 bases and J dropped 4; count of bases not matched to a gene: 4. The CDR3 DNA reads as TGTGCCAGCAGCCCGGGACAGGCCTATGGCTACACCTTC. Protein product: CASSPGQAYGYTF.

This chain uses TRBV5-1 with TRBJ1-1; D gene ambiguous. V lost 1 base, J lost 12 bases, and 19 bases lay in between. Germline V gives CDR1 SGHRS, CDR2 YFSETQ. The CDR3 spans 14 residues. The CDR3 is CASSLMQSNRITFF. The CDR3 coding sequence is TGCGCCAGCAGCTTGATGCAGTCTAACAGAATAACTTTCTTT.

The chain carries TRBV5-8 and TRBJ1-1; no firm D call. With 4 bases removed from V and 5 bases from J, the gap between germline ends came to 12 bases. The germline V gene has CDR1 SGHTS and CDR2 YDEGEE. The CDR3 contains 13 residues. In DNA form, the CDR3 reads TGTGCCAGCAGCAGATGGAGCCTGACTGAAGCTTTCTTT. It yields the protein CASSRWSLTEAFF.

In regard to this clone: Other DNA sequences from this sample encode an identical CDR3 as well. Written as DNA, the CDR3 is TGCGCCAGCAGAGGGGGCGAAGAGACCCAGTACTTC. It specifies CASRGGEETQYF. The V call is TRBV5-1, the J call TRBJ2-5; 7 bases line up with TRBD1. CDR1 is SGHRS and CDR2 is YFSETQ in the germline V gene. CDR3 length equals 12 residues. Germline trimming cut 5 bases from V and 3 bases from J; bases unmatched to any gene: 1.

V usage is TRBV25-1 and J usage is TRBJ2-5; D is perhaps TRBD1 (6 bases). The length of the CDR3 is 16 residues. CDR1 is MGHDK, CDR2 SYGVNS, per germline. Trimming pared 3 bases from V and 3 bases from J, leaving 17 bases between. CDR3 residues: CASSEGTGQLEETQYF. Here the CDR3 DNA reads TGTGCCAGCAGTGAGGGGACCGGACAGCTCGAAGAGACCCAGTACTTC.

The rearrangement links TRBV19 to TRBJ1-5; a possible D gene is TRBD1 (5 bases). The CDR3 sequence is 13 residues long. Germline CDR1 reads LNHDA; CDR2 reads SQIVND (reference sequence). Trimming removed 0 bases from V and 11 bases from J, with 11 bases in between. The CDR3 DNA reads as TGTGCCAGTAGTATAGATCAGGGAACATCCCAGCATTTT. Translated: CASSIDQGTSQHF.

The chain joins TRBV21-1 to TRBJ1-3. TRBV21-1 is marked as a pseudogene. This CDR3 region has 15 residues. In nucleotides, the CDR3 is TGTGCCAGTCGGACGGAGGGGCCTTCTGGAAACACCATATATTTT. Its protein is CASRTEGPSGNTIYF.

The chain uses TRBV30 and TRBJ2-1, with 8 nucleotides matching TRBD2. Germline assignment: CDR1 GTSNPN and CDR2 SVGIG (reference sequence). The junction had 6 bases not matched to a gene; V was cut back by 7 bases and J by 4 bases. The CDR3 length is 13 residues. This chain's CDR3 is CASQRGRYNEQFF. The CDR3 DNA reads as TGTGCCTCCCAGCGGGGGAGATACAATGAGCAGTTCTTC.

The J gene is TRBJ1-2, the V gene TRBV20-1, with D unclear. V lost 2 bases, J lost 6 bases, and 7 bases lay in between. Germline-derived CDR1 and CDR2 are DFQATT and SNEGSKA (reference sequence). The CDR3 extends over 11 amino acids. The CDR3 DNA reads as TGCAGTGCTAGACAGGTCGATGGCTACACCTTC. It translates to CSARQVDGYTF.

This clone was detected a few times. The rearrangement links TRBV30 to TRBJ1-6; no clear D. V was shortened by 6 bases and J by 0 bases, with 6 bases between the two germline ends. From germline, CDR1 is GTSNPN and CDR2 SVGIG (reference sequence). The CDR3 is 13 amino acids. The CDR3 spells CACFSSYNSPLHF. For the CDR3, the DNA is TGTGCCTGTTTCTCCTCCTATAATTCACCCCTCCACTTT.

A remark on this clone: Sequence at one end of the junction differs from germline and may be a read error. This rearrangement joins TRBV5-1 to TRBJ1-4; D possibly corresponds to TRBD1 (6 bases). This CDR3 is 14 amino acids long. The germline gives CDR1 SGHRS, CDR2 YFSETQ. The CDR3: CASTLRDIREKLFF. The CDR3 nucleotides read TGCGCCAGCACCTTGAGGGACATCCGAGAAAAACTGTTTTTT.

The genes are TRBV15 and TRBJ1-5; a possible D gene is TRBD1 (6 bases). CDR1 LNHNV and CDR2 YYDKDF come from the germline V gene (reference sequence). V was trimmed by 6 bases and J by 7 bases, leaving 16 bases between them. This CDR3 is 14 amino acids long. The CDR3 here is CATSGEGGRQPQHF. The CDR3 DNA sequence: TGTGCCACCAGTGGGGAGGGGGGCAGACAGCCCCAGCATTTT.

The DNA of the CDR3 is TGTGCCAGCAGTTTCAGAGGAGGGTCCTACGAGCAGTACTTC. Amino acids: CASSFRGGSYEQYF. The gene calls are TRBV27 and TRBJ2-7, with a weak D call TRBD2 (6 bases). CDR1 is MNHEY and CDR2 is SMNVEV in the germline V gene (reference sequence). V was shortened by 3 bases and J by 1 base, with 10 bases between the two germline ends. This CDR3 contains 14 residues.